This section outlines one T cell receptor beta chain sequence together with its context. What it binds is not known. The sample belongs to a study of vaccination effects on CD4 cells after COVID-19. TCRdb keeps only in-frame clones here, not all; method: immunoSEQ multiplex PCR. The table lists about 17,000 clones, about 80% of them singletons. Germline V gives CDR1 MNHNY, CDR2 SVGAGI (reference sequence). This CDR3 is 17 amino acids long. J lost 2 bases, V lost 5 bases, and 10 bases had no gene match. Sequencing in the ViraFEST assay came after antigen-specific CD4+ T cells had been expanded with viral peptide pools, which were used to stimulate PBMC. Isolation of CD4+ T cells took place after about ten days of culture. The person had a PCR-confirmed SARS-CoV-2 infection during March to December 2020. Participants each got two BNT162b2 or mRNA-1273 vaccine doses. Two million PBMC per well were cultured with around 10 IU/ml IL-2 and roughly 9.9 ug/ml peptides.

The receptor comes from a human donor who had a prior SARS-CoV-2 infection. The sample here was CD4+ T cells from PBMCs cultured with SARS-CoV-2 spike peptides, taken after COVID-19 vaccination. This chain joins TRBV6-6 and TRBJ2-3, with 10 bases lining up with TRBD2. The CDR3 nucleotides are TGTGCCAGCAGTCCTCCGCGCCTAGCGGGAGCCACAGATACGCAGTATTTT. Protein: CASSPPRLAGATDTQYF.